This is a list of T cell receptor beta chains from one sample in a study of T-cell reconstitution after alpha-beta-depleted transplantation in children. TCRdb ran MiXCR on the PCR reads and lists one entry per CDR3 protein. The profile covers roughly 110,000 distinct CDR3 sequences, with 10% appearing a single time and under 40% taken by the ten largest. Sample: PBMCs, taken before TCRalphabeta/CD19-depleted stem cell transplant. Receptor source: a boy aged 2-15 years with acute lymphoblastic leukemia, due to receive a stem cell transplant. Each CDR3 is given with its conserved first and last residue. The D gene is left open where the match is weak. Size values are once, few and many counts, or a class for expanded clones, and some rows have none.

v_gene	abundance	d_gene	j_gene	CDR3nt	CDR3aa
TRBV5-6	many	TRBD2	TRBJ2-1	TGTGCCAGCAGCTTGGATTTCAGCGGGAGGTCTAATGAGCAGTTCTTC	CASSLDFSGRSNEQFF
TRBV6-1	many	-	TRBJ1-1	TGTGCCAGCAGTGAACCCTGGGGCACTGAAGCTTTCTTT	CASSEPWGTEAFF
TRBV5-1	-	-	TRBJ1-1	TGCGCCAGCAGCTTGGAGGAGGATTCGAGTTTTGCTTTCTTT	CASSLEEDSSFAFF
TRBV7-2	-	-	TRBJ1-1	TGTGCCAGCAGCCGGGGGGGCACTGAAGCTTTCTTT	CASSRGGTEAFF
TRBV5-1	few	-	TRBJ1-1	TGCGCCAGCAGCTTGGCCACTGGCGGGACTGAAGCTTTCTTT	CASSLATGGTEAFF
TRBV7-2	-	-	TRBJ1-1	TGTGCCAGCAGCTTAGAATTCAGTACTGAAGCTTTCTTT	CASSLEFSTEAFF
TRBV20-1	many	TRBD1	TRBJ1-3	TGCAGTGCTAGACCGGGACAGGGTGCTGGAAACACCATATATTTT	CSARPGQGAGNTIYF
TRBV5-6	few	TRBD2	TRBJ2-1	TGTGCCAGCAGCGCCCCTAGCGGGAGTATGAATGAGCAGTTCTTC	CASSAPSGSMNEQFF
TRBV7-2	few	TRBD2	TRBJ2-3	TGTGCCAGCAGCTCCAGTGGGGCGGGAGGGCCAGCAGATACGCAGTATTTT	CASSSSGAGGPADTQYF
TRBV7-2	few	TRBD1	TRBJ2-7	TGTGCCAGCAGCTTAACCGGGACAGAGCATACCTACGAGCAGTACTTC	CASSLTGTEHTYEQYF
TRBV3-1	-	-	TRBJ1-1	TGTGCCAGCAGCCAAGGAACAGGGCCACGGACTGAAGCTTTCTTT	CASSQGTGPRTEAFF
TRBV7-2	-	-	TRBJ2-5	TGTGCCAGCAGCACAAGATCAGAGACCCAGTACTTC	CASSTRSETQYF
TRBV12-3/TRBV12-4	many	-	TRBJ2-7	TGTGCCAGCAGTTTAGAGACAAGGTACGAGCAGTACTTC	CASSLETRYEQYF
TRBV6-5	few	TRBD1	TRBJ1-1	TGTGCCAGCAGTCCACAGGGGATTGAAGCTTTCTTT	CASSPQGIEAFF
TRBV12-3/TRBV12-4	many	-	TRBJ1-1	TGTGCCAGCAGTCCCGTCTTTGCTGAAGCTTTCTTT	CASSPVFAEAFF
TRBV5-6	few	-	TRBJ2-5	TGTGCCAGCAGCTCCCAGGGGGGAGTAACGGAGACCCAGTACTTC	CASSSQGGVTETQYF
TRBV5-1	-	-	TRBJ2-3	TGCGCCAGCAGCTTGAAGACGGGCACCCCCTGGACAGATACGCAGTATTTT	CASSLKTGTPWTDTQYF
TRBV7-3	few	-	TRBJ2-7	TGTGCCAGCAGCTCAGGTCAAGCTACGAGCGAGCAGTACTTC	CASSSGQATSEQYF
TRBV5-1	many	TRBD1	TRBJ2-1	TGCGCCAGCAGCGACGCCGGGACAGCGCTGGGGTACAATGAGCAGTTCTTC	CASSDAGTALGYNEQFF
TRBV11-2	-	TRBD1	TRBJ2-1	TGTGCCAGCAGCTTAGACCCGGTCCCAGGCCAGGGGGCGCAGAACAATGAGCAGTTCTTC	CASSLDPVPGQGAQNNEQFF
TRBV30	-	-	TRBJ2-3	TGTGCCTGGGTAACAGGGAGCACACAAGGGACGCAGTATTTT	CAWVTGSTQGTQYF
TRBV20-1	-	-	TRBJ1-3	TGCAGTGCTCCCCGGGACGCGAGCTCTGGAAACACCATATATTTT	CSAPRDASSGNTIYF
TRBV5-1	-	-	TRBJ2-5	TGCGCCAGCAGACGGTTGGAGCAAGAGACCCAGCACTTC	CASRRLEQETQHF
TRBV5-1	few	-	TRBJ1-1	TGCGCCAGCAGCTTACAGGGTCGGAACACTGAAGCTTTCTTT	CASSLQGRNTEAFF